Listed below are T cell receptor beta chains from one sample, sequenced in a study of blood T cell repertoires in COVID-19. The repertoire was sequenced with immunoSEQ multiplex PCR; TCRdb's copy has only in-frame clones and lacks some. The data show fewer than 250,000 clones, about nine tenths seen once. Sequencing input: peripheral blood. These receptor sequences come from a man aged 55 to 70 who had recovered from COVID-19. CDR3s include the opening cysteine and the closing phenylalanine or tryptophan. The order of the fields is clone size, V gene, D gene, J gene, CDR3 DNA, CDR3 protein. A D gene is named only where the DNA matches it firmly. Only some rows state a clone size, as once, few, many or a class for expanded clones.

>NA|TRBV7-7|TRBD1|TRBJ2-5
TGTGCTAGCAGCAACACAGGGGCGGAGACCCAGTACTTC
CASSNTGAETQYF
>NA|TRBV4-2|TRBD2|TRBJ2-5
TGTGCCAGCAGCCAGACAGCGGGACCCCTCCGAGAGACCCAGTACTTC
CASSQTAGPLRETQYF
>NA|TRBV5-1|NA|TRBJ1-2
TGCGCCAGCAGCAATCTCGTCACAGGCAACTATGGCTACACCTTC
CASSNLVTGNYGYTF
>NA|TRBV6-5|NA|TRBJ1-1
TGTGCCAGCCTAGGTTTGAACACTGAAGCTTTCTTT
CASLGLNTEAFF
>NA|TRBV6-6|TRBD1|TRBJ1-4
TGTGCCAGCACCCGTGGACAGGGCAACCCTGAAAAACTGTTTTTT
CASTRGQGNPEKLFF
>NA|TRBV27|TRBD2|TRBJ2-3
TGTGCCAGCAGTTTATTACTAGCGGGAAGCACAGATACGCAGTATTTT
CASSLLLAGSTDTQYF
>many|TRBV2|NA|TRBJ1-4
TGTGCCAGCAGTCTAGGGGGGGGAGCTAATGAAAAACTGTTTTTT
CASSLGGGANEKLFF
>NA|TRBV10-3|TRBD1|TRBJ2-6
TGTGCCGCTGGGACAGCATCCTCCTCTGGGGCCAACGTCCTGACTTTC
CAAGTASSSGANVLTF
>NA|TRBV7-2|NA|TRBJ1-3
TGTGCCAGCAGCTTAGTCGGGATGAATGCTGGAAACACCATATATTTT
CASSLVGMNAGNTIYF
>NA|TRBV19|TRBD1|TRBJ1-2
TGTGCCAGTAGTATAGCATGGACAGGGAATGGCTACACCTTC
CASSIAWTGNGYTF
>NA|TRBV18|NA|TRBJ2-4
TGTGCCAGCTCACCGTCTCCGGGGGGCTCAGCGAACATTCAGTACTTC
CASSPSPGGSANIQYF
>NA|TRBV5-4|TRBD2|TRBJ2-1
TGTGCCAGCAGCTCCCGCGGGACTAGCGGGACCAACTACAATGAGCAGTTCTTC
CASSSRGTSGTNYNEQFF
>NA|TRBV6-2/TRBV6-3|TRBD2|TRBJ2-1
TGTGCCAGCAGTTACGTAGCGGGAGAATCCAATGAGCAGTTCTTC
CASSYVAGESNEQFF
>NA|TRBV7-3|TRBD2|TRBJ2-1
TGTGCCAGCAGCTTTACCGGGACTAGCGGGGGAAATGAGCAGTTCTTC
CASSFTGTSGGNEQFF
>NA|TRBV5-1|NA|TRBJ2-2
TGCGCCAGCAGCTTGGGGCACCTCACCGGGGAGCTGTTTTTT
CASSLGHLTGELFF
>NA|TRBV19|NA|TRBJ1-2
TGTGCCAGTAGTTCCCCCGTGGTCGGCTATGGCTACACCTTC
CASSSPVVGYGYTF
>NA|TRBV15|NA|TRBJ2-5
TGTGCCACCAGCAGAGAGCGCAGGGCCTGGGGAGAGACCCAGTACTTC
CATSRERRAWGETQYF
>NA|TRBV6-1|NA|TRBJ1-3
TGTGCCAGCAGTGATAATGGGAGTTTACGAAACACCATATATTTT
CASSDNGSLRNTIYF
>NA|TRBV7-9|TRBD2|TRBJ2-7
TGTGCCAGCAGCTCGACTAGCGGCAGGAGCTCCTACGAGCAGTACTTC
CASSSTSGRSSYEQYF
>NA|TRBV6-5|NA|TRBJ1-2
TGTGCCAGCAGTCAACAGGGAGAGGGGGACACCTTC
CASSQQGEGDTF
>NA|TRBV5-4|TRBD1|TRBJ1-1
TGTGCCAGCAGCTCTGGACAGGGCCCGTGGCGGACTGAAGCTTTCTTT
CASSSGQGPWRTEAFF
>NA|TRBV5-1|TRBD1|TRBJ1-1
TGCGCCAGCAGCCGGGGCGGGGCCAGGGGGGACACTGAAGCTTTCTTT
CASSRGGARGDTEAFF
>NA|TRBV19|NA|TRBJ1-2
TGTGCCAGTAGTGGCTTAGCGGGGGTTCGCTACACCTTC
CASSGLAGVRYTF
>NA|TRBV18|TRBD1|TRBJ2-2
TGTGCCAGCTCACCCAGGACAGGGAACACCGGGGAGCTGTTTTTT
CASSPRTGNTGELFF
>once|TRBV6-4|TRBD2|TRBJ2-1
TGTGCCAGCAGTACCGGGACTAGCGGAAAGCAGTTCTTC
CASSTGTSGKQFF
>NA|TRBV5-1|TRBD1|TRBJ1-4
TGCGCCAGCAGCTCATCCAGGGGGTATGAAAAACTGTTTTTT
CASSSSRGYEKLFF
>NA|TRBV5-1|NA|TRBJ1-4
TGCGCCAGCACCCTATCGGGGAGAACCACCAATGAAAAACTGTTTTTT
CASTLSGRTTNEKLFF
>NA|TRBV18|TRBD2|TRBJ2-1
TGTGCCAGCTCACCGCGGACTAGCGGGGGCGCCGGCGGCTCCTACAATGAGCAGTTCTTC
CASSPRTSGGAGGSYNEQFF
>NA|TRBV7-2|NA|TRBJ1-3
TGTGCCAGCAGCTTAAGTGGCGGGGCGGCATACTCTGGAAACACCATATATTTT
CASSLSGGAAYSGNTIYF
>NA|TRBV28|NA|TRBJ1-4
TGTGCCAGCAGTTTAGGGGGGGCTAATAATGAAAAACTGTTTTTT
CASSLGGANNEKLFF
>NA|TRBV5-1|TRBD2|TRBJ2-1
TGCGCCAGCAGCTTGGAACTAGCGGGGTTTAATGAGCAGTTCTTC
CASSLELAGFNEQFF
>NA|TRBV15|NA|TRBJ2-7
TGTGCCACCAGCAGGGGGGCCGGGGGGTTCGCCGCCGAGCAGTACTTC
CATSRGAGGFAAEQYF
>NA|TRBV30|TRBD1|TRBJ2-7
TGTGCCTGGAGTTGGGGCCAGGGGGTCCACGAGCAGTACTTC
CAWSWGQGVHEQYF
>NA|TRBV3-1/TRBV3-2|NA|TRBJ1-2
TGTGCCAGCAGCCAAACAGGGAGTTTCCGGGGCTACACCTTC
CASSQTGSFRGYTF
>NA|TRBV5-1|TRBD1|TRBJ2-3
TGCGCCAGCAGCTCACAGGGGGTGAACACAGATACGCAGTATTTT
CASSSQGVNTDTQYF
>NA|TRBV6-6|TRBD1|TRBJ2-2
TGTGCCAGCAGTTACCCACAGGGGGCCTGGACCGGGGAGCTGTTTTTT
CASSYPQGAWTGELFF
>NA|TRBV18|NA|TRBJ2-2
TGTGCCAGCTCACCACCGGTAGTTCCCGGGGAGCTGTTTTTT
CASSPPVVPGELFF
>once|TRBV7-3|TRBD2|TRBJ2-1
TGTGCCAGCAGCCCCCACGGGGGGTCCTACAATGAGCAGTTCTTC
CASSPHGGSYNEQFF
>NA|TRBV7-2|NA|TRBJ2-1
TGTGCCAGCAGCTCCTACAGGGAAAAGCAGTTCTTC
CASSSYREKQFF
>NA|TRBV3-1/TRBV3-2|NA|TRBJ2-1
TGTGCCAGCAGCCAAGCGGGGTGGGACAATGAGCAGTTCTTC
CASSQAGWDNEQFF
>NA|TRBV12-3/TRBV12-4|NA|TRBJ1-6
TGTGCCAGCAGTTTGGAGGGGCGGTCACCCCTCCACTTT
CASSLEGRSPLHF
>NA|TRBV20-1|NA|TRBJ1-5
TGCAGTGCTAGTGACCAGGCCACAAATCAGCCCCAGCATTTT
CSASDQATNQPQHF
>NA|TRBV9|NA|TRBJ2-7
TGTGCCAGCAGCGTAGGTCAGGGCTCTGCTTACGAGCAGTACTTC
CASSVGQGSAYEQYF
>NA|TRBV4-1|TRBD2|TRBJ2-7
TGCGCCAGCAGCCAAGGCACCAGCGGGGGTACCCCCTACGAGCAGTACTTC
CASSQGTSGGTPYEQYF
>NA|TRBV7-3|TRBD2|TRBJ2-3
TGTGCCAGCAGCTCCGTAGCGGGAGGGGATACGCAGTATTTT
CASSSVAGGDTQYF
>NA|TRBV21-1|NA|TRBJ2-7
TGTGCCAGCAGCAAAGTTCGTGGGACAGGGACTTCTCGCCTCTACGAGCAGTACTTC
CASSKVRGTGTSRLYEQYF